The 2 T cell receptor beta chains presented below share a single source sample, sequenced in a study of blood T cell repertoires in COVID-19. Produced via immunoSEQ multiplex PCR; TCRdb's table is partial and in-frame only. In the table there are 15,000 to 20,000 clones, roughly 81% of which are singletons. The sequenced material came from peripheral blood. These receptors originate from a man in his 60s with acute or convalescent COVID-19.

The chain carries TRBV18 and TRBJ2-1; 13 bases fit TRBD2. Germline CDR1 KGHSH, CDR2 LQKENI. CDR3 length: 15 residues. V was clipped by 3 bases and J by 5 bases; unmatched bases: 1. The CDR3 DNA reads TGTGCCAGCTCACCCGGACTAGCGGGGGACAATGAGCAGTTCTTC. This encodes CASSPGLAGDNEQFF.

The chain recombines TRBV19 with TRBJ1-2; D unresolved. Looked up from germline, CDR1 is LNHDA and CDR2 is SQIVND (reference sequence). This CDR3 spans 12 amino acids. Trimming pared 8 bases from V and 8 bases from J, leaving 15 bases between. CDR3 coding DNA: TGTGCCAGTGGAGGTTTGGGTATGGGCTACACCTTC. This sequence encodes CASGGLGMGYTF. The whole variable domain, filled in from reference TRBV19 and TRBJ1-2, reads DGGITQSPKYLFRKEGQNVTLSCEQNLNHDAMYWYRQDPGQGLRLIYYSQIVNDFQKGDIAEGYSVSREKKESFPLTVTSAQKNPTAFYLCASGGLGMGYTFGSGTRLTVV.